The entry below gives a single T cell receptor (beta chain) sequence along with its context. These data come from a study of OX40 agonist ivuxolimab in advanced cancers. TCRdb's table, derived via immunoSEQ multiplex PCR, lists solely in-frame clones and lacks some. The sample carries about 33,000 clones, about 87% recorded once. Germline values: CDR1 SGHTS, CDR2 YDEGEE. V trimming: 3 bases; J trimming: 2 bases; junction bases outside the gene matches: 10. The CDR3 spans 16 residues. The source of this sequence is an adult with an advanced solid tumor such as melanoma, head and neck, liver or kidney cancer. The starting material was CD4+ or CD8+ T cells sorted from blood, obtained in a trial of the OX40 agonist ivuxolimab. The chain couples TRBV5-8 to TRBJ2-5; 7 bases agree with TRBD2. This CDR3 is CASSSGDYKRQETQYF. The CDR3 DNA reads TGTGCCAGCAGCTCCGGGGACTATAAGAGACAAGAGACCCAGTACTTC.